Listed below are T cell receptor beta chains from one sample, sequenced in a study of OX40 agonist ivuxolimab in advanced cancers. Some clones are missing from TCRdb's copy, which holds only in-frame ones; the method was immunoSEQ multiplex PCR. This table holds 30,000 to 45,000 clones, 87% found once. The sequencing here drew on CD4+ or CD8+ T cells sorted from blood, taken in a trial of the OX40 agonist ivuxolimab. These receptors all come from an adult with an advanced solid tumor such as melanoma, head and neck, liver or kidney cancer. Each CDR3 is given with its conserved first and last residue. A D gene is named only where the DNA matches it firmly. Size is omitted from some rows. Given values are once, few, many or a class for expanded clones.

TRBV10-1,.,TRBJ2-1,TRBD2,TGCGCCAGCAGTGAGTCTCCGGGAGGGAAAGTTGAGCAGTTCTTC,CASSESPGGKVEQFF
TRBV7-3,few,TRBJ2-3,.,TGTGCCAGCAGCCAACCAGGGGATACGCAGTATTTT,CASSQPGDTQYF
TRBV7-5,.,TRBJ2-7,.,TGTGTCAGAGGCTCGACAGGGGCCTTAATCTACGAGCAGTACTTC,CVRGSTGALIYEQYF
TRBV10-2,once,TRBJ1-4,TRBD1,TGCGCCAGCAGTGAGACGAGGACAGGGTACGAAAAACTGTTTTTT,CASSETRTGYEKLFF
TRBV21-1,.,TRBJ1-1,.,TGTGCCAGCAGCAAAGCGCTTTGGTACAGGATGAACACTGAAGCTTTCTTT,CASSKALWYRMNTEAFF
TRBV4-2,.,TRBJ2-1,.,TGTGCCAGCAGCCAAGGAGATATCAGCTCCTACAATGAGCAGTTCTTC,CASSQGDISSYNEQFF
TRBV5-5,.,TRBJ2-2,TRBD1,TGTGCCAGCAGCGGAAACAGGGGAAGAGACACCGGGGAGCTGTTTTTT,CASSGNRGRDTGELFF
TRBV2,.,TRBJ2-3,TRBD2,TGTGCCAGCAGGGCGGGAGCTGGAGATACGCAGTATTTT,CASRAGAGDTQYF
TRBV9,.,TRBJ2-7,.,TGTGCCAGCAGCGTAGGTCCCACAGGTGCCAAGTCCTACGAGCAGTACTTC,CASSVGPTGAKSYEQYF
TRBV18,.,TRBJ2-6,TRBD1,TGTGCCAGCTCACCGTTCCAGACAGGGCCCGGGGCCAACGTCCTGACTTTC,CASSPFQTGPGANVLTF
TRBV11-2,.,TRBJ2-1,TRBD1,TGTGCCAGCAGCAGACGGACAGGGGGCGATGAGCAGTTCTTC,CASSRRTGGDEQFF
TRBV6-1,.,TRBJ2-7,TRBD2,TGTGCCAGCTCCCAAGGACACTCGGGGGGGAACGAGCAGTACTTC,CASSQGHSGGNEQYF
TRBV11-1,.,TRBJ2-7,TRBD2,TGTGCCAGCAGCTCCGGGACTAGCGGGGAGTCCTACGAGCAGTACTTC,CASSSGTSGESYEQYF
TRBV18,few,TRBJ1-1,.,TGTGCCAGCTCACCCACGGACAGTGGGTCCACTGAAGCTTTCTTT,CASSPTDSGSTEAFF
TRBV21-1,.,TRBJ2-7,.,TGTGCCAGCAGCAAAGTACCGGGAACAGGGGGGTACGAGCAGTACTTC,CASSKVPGTGGYEQYF
TRBV18,.,TRBJ2-2,.,TGTGCCAGCCTCCTCTCGGGGGCACTGAACACCGGGGAGCTGTTTTTT,CASLLSGALNTGELFF
TRBV6-5,.,TRBJ1-4,.,TGTGCCAGCAGTCTCCGGGGGACTGAAAAACTGTTTTTT,CASSLRGTEKLFF
TRBV28,.,TRBJ1-5,.,TGTGCCAGCAGTTCAGCCGGTAATCAGCCCCAGCATTTT,CASSSAGNQPQHF
TRBV6-6,.,TRBJ2-7,TRBD1,TGTGCCAGCAGTGCCGGGACAGCCTACGAGCAGTACTTC,CASSAGTAYEQYF
TRBV11-2,.,TRBJ2-7,.,TGTGCCAGCAGCTTAGACGTGGACTACGAGCAGTACTTC,CASSLDVDYEQYF
TRBV5-1,.,TRBJ1-1,TRBD1,TGCGCCAGCAGCCTCGACAGGGCTGGATTGGACACTGAAGCTTTCTTT,CASSLDRAGLDTEAFF
TRBV5-5,.,TRBJ2-7,TRBD1,TGTGCCAGCACCTGGACAGGGGGCTCTCCCTACGAGCAGTACTTC,CASTWTGGSPYEQYF
TRBV5-1,.,TRBJ2-5,TRBD2,TGCGCCAGCAGCTTTAGCGGGGGGGCGATGGAGACCCAGTACTTC,CASSFSGGAMETQYF